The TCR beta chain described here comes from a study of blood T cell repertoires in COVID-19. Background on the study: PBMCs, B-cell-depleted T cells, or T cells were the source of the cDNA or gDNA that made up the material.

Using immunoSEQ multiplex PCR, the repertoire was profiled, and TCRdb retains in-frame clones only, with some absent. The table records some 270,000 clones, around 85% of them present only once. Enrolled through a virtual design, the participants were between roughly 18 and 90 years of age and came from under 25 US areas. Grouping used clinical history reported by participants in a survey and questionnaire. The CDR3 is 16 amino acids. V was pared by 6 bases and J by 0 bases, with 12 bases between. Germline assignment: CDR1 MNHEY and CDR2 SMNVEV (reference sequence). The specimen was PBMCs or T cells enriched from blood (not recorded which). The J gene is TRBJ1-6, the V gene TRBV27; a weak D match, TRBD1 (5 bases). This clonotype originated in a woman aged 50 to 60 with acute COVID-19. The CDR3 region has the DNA TGTGCCAGCAGACAAAGGGGAGGCTCCTATAATTCACCCCTCCACTTT. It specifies CASRQRGGSYNSPLHF.